The present TCR beta chain was sequenced within a study of T-cell reconstitution after alpha-beta-depleted transplantation in children. This clonotype occurred a few times. Its target is unknown. Unique molecular identifiers were incorporated into the prepared TCRbeta library. One entry per CDR3 protein results from TCRdb running MiXCR on the PCR reads. The sample records about a million distinct CDR3 sequences, about 29% being singletons. Looked up from germline, CDR1 is MNHEY and CDR2 is SMNVEV (reference sequence). Trimming removed 5 bases from V and 6 bases from J, with 8 bases in between. The CDR3 spans 12 residues. Study-level points and caveats: Newly generated T cells supplied most T-cell counts and diversity one year post-transplant.

The TCR sequence derives from a boy younger than two who had a stem cell transplant for SCID, so the T cells may come from the graft donor. The V call is TRBV27, the J call TRBJ2-1; TRBD1 might be the D (6 bases). The material sequenced was PBMCs, mostly from graft donor cells, taken 360 days after TCRalphabeta/CD19-depleted stem cell transplant. The CDR3 spells CASSDRLNEQFF. CDR3 DNA: TGTGCCAGCAGTGACAGGCTCAATGAGCAGTTCTTC.